This is a list of T cell receptor beta chains from one sample in a study of blood T cell repertoires in COVID-19. Clones were read by immunoSEQ multiplex PCR, and TCRdb kept only the in-frame ones, dropping some. There are 410,000 or so clones in the sample; around 91% occur only once, and around 1.5% lies in the top ten. Sequences were obtained from peripheral blood. The receptors shown here come from a woman between 40 and 50 years old with COVID-19, enrolled during active disease. Each CDR3 is given with its conserved first and last residue. The order of the fields is D gene, V gene, J gene, CDR3 length, clone size, CDR3 protein, CDR3 DNA. A D gene is named only where the DNA matches it firmly. Not all rows give a size; the values are once, few, many and, for expanded clones, a class.

NA,TRBV7-2,TRBJ2-1,16,NA,CASSYEGGGGYNEQFF,TGTGCCAGCAGCTACGAGGGCGGTGGGGGGTACAATGAGCAGTTCTTC
NA,TRBV15,TRBJ2-1,15,NA,CATSRESRAGNEQFF,TGTGCCACCAGCAGAGAGTCCAGGGCGGGAAATGAGCAGTTCTTC
TRBD1,TRBV28,TRBJ1-1,16,NA,CASSSYPGTGGTEAFF,TGTGCCAGCAGTTCCTATCCGGGGACAGGGGGCACTGAAGCTTTCTTT
NA,TRBV28,TRBJ1-2,12,NA,CASSSGRGGYTF,TGTGCCAGCAGCTCCGGAAGGGGAGGCTACACCTTC
NA,TRBV27,TRBJ1-1,14,NA,CASSYRALNTEAFF,TGTGCCAGCAGTTACAGGGCTCTGAACACTGAAGCTTTCTTT
NA,TRBV27,TRBJ2-1,14,NA,CASSSTIVAGEQFF,TGTGCCAGCAGTTCCACAATCGTAGCCGGGGAGCAGTTCTTC
NA,TRBV12-3/TRBV12-4,TRBJ1-1,13,NA,CASSQQGDTEAFF,TGTGCCAGCAGTCAACAGGGAGACACTGAAGCTTTCTTT
NA,TRBV15,TRBJ1-6,17,NA,CATSRPTGGTYNSPLHF,TGTGCCACCAGCAGACCGACGGGGGGAACCTATAATTCACCCCTCCACTTT
TRBD1,TRBV4-3,TRBJ2-2,14,NA,CASSRGTDTGELFF,TGCGCCAGCAGCCGGGGGACAGATACCGGGGAGCTGTTTTTT
NA,TRBV7-2,TRBJ1-2,13,few,CASSPTRGYGYTF,TGTGCCAGCAGCCCGACCCGCGGCTATGGCTACACCTTC